These 21 T cell receptor beta chains were all obtained from the same sample, sequenced in a study of T cell responses to AZD1222 COVID-19 vaccine. The method was immunoSEQ multiplex PCR; TCRdb's version includes in-frame clones alone and lacks a portion of them. The table lists about 100,000 clones, about 90% of them singletons. This material consisted of peripheral blood, taken on day 0 of AZD1222 vaccination. These receptors came from an adult in good health.

This clone was observed once. The V and J genes are TRBV28 and TRBJ2-7; the D gene could be TRBD1 or TRBD2 (6 bases each). V was trimmed by 7 bases and J by 4 bases, leaving 11 bases between them. CDR3 length: 12 residues. Germline CDR1 reads MDHEN; CDR2 reads SYDVKM. The CDR3 here is CASTRGEYEQYF. The CDR3 DNA is TGTGCCAGCACTAGGGGGGAATACGAGCAGTACTTC.

V gene TRBV6-1 combines with J gene TRBJ2-1, with 10 bases aligning to TRBD1. This CDR3 has 14 amino acids. The germline CDR1 and CDR2 sequences are MNHNS and SASEGT. V dropped 3 bases and J dropped 9; count of bases not matched to a gene: 5. This chain's CDR3 is CASSDRQGAGEQFF. Here the CDR3 DNA reads TGTGCCAGCAGTGACAGACAGGGGGCGGGTGAGCAGTTCTTC.

There are a few counts of this clone. This sequence joins TRBV9 and TRBJ2-7; the match to TRBD1 covers 7 bases. This CDR3 contains 15 residues. Unmatched junction bases numbered 8, after V lost 3 bases and J lost 2 bases. The germline CDR1 and CDR2 sequences are SGDLS and YYNGEE. The CDR3 loop is CASSASGTAPYEQYF. The CDR3 region has the DNA TGTGCCAGCAGCGCTTCCGGGACAGCCCCCTACGAGCAGTACTTC.

The genes are TRBV30 and TRBJ2-3, with 13 bases aligning to TRBD2. Germline V gene sequence: CDR1 GTSNPN, CDR2 SVGIG (reference sequence). The CDR3 has 16 residues. Germline trimming cut 4 bases from V and 4 bases from J; bases unmatched to any gene: 8. The CDR3 reads CAWTPGLAGVADTQYF. The CDR3 DNA is TGTGCCTGGACCCCCGGACTAGCGGGAGTGGCAGATACGCAGTATTTT.

The J gene is TRBJ1-1, the V gene TRBV7-9, with no clear D. The V end lost 5 bases, the J end lost 8 bases, and 6 bases lay between the germline ends. CDR3 length: 10 amino acids. Germline assignment: CDR1 SEHNR and CDR2 FQNEAQ (reference sequence). CDR3 DNA: TGTGCCAGCAGCGGATTAGAAGCTTTCTTT. Translation gives CASSGLEAFF. Filled out from reference TRBV7-9 and TRBJ1-1, the complete variable domain reads DTGVSQNPRHKITKRGQNVTFRCDPISEHNRLYWYRQTLGQGPEFLTYFQNEAQLEKSRLLSDRFSAERPKGSFSTLEIQRTEQGDSAMYLCASSGLEAFFGQGTRLTVV.

The genes are TRBV11-2 and TRBJ2-2; D possibly corresponds to TRBD2 (5 bases). This CDR3 region has 18 residues. Germline CDR1 and CDR2: SGHAT and FQNNGV. Trimming left V 1 base short and J 4 bases short, with 19 bases between. CDR3 DNA: TGTGCCAGCAGCTTAGCCGGGATTCCCGGGCATCTCACCGGGGAGCTGTTTTTT. Translation gives CASSLAGIPGHLTGELFF.

V gene TRBV11-2 combines with J gene TRBJ1-4, with D unclear. Germline CDR1 and CDR2: SGHAT and FQNNGV. The CDR3 loop spans 14 amino acids. The V end lost 3 bases, the J end lost 5 bases, and 10 bases lay between the germline ends. The CDR3 loop is CASSFESRNEKLFF. CDR3 bases: TGTGCCAGCAGCTTTGAGTCCAGAAATGAAAAACTGTTTTTT.

This clone came up once. The chain combines TRBV4-2 with TRBJ2-1; no firm D call. The V and J ends lost 4 bases and 8 bases respectively, with 12 bases between them. The V gene's germline CDR1 is LGHNA and CDR2 YNFKEQ. The CDR3 runs to 13 residues. Here the CDR3 DNA reads TGTGCCAGCAGCCGTGAAATCCGGGATGAGCAGTTCTTC. Amino acids: CASSREIRDEQFF.

The chain carries TRBV24-1 and TRBJ1-2; 7 nucleotides align to TRBD1. The CDR3 extends over 16 amino acids. Per the germline V gene, CDR1 is KGHDR and CDR2 is SFDVKD. The ends lost 1 base at V and 4 bases at J; junction bases unmatched: 8. The CDR3 region is CATSDFEAGGVYGYTF. The CDR3 nucleotides are TGTGCCACCAGTGATTTTGAGGCAGGGGGTGTCTATGGCTACACCTTC.

The J gene is TRBJ2-5, the V gene TRBV9; the match to TRBD2 covers 13 bases. The CDR3 contains 19 residues. V was pared by 3 bases and J by 2 bases, with 13 bases of the junction left unmatched. The germline gives CDR1 SGDLS, CDR2 YYNGEE. The CDR3 DNA is TGTGCCAGCAGCGCAGAGATTGGGACTAGCGGGAAGAAACAAGAGACCCAGTACTTC. Encoded protein: CASSAEIGTSGKKQETQYF.

This clone was detected only once. The CDR3 is CASSLGGRGLYGYTF. As DNA, the CDR3 is TGTGCCAGCAGTTTAGGAGGCAGGGGCCTTTATGGCTACACCTTC. The rearrangement links TRBV28 to TRBJ1-2; D is perhaps TRBD1 (6 bases). Trimming took off 2 bases at V and 5 bases at J, with 15 bases between the two ends. The V gene's germline CDR1 is MDHEN and CDR2 SYDVKM. The CDR3 runs 15 residues.

The chain carries TRBV18 and TRBJ2-1; TRBD1 agrees at 10 bases. There are 16 residues in the CDR3. Per the germline V gene, CDR1 is KGHSH and CDR2 is LQKENI. V lost 3 bases and J lost 9; bases outside the gene matches: 11. CDR3 sequence reads: CASSPARDRGTSEQFF. Here the CDR3 DNA reads TGTGCCAGCTCACCGGCTCGGGACAGGGGAACGAGTGAGCAGTTCTTC.

The chain is built from TRBV1 and TRBJ2-1; the D call in the table, TRBD2, was not verified against the DNA. TRBV1 is annotated as a pseudogene. The CDR3 runs 23 residues. This CDR3 reads CTSSQTPISGTSGSRGIGNEQFF. The CDR3 region has the DNA TGCACCAGCAGCCAAACTCCCATTTCCGGGACTAGCGGGAGTCGGGGGATTGGTAATGAGCAGTTCTTC.

The chain recombines TRBV10-2 with TRBJ1-1; no firm D call. The CDR3 is 12 amino acids. CDR1 is WSHSY and CDR2 is SAAADI in the germline V gene. With 6 bases removed from V and 1 base from J, the gap between germline ends came to 6 bases. Here the CDR3 reads CASRGANTEAFF. The CDR3, as DNA: TGCGCCAGCAGGGGAGCGAACACTGAAGCTTTCTTT.

DNA of the CDR3: TGTGCCAGCAGTGTAGACAGGGGGTTCCGGAATTCACCCCTCCACTTT. Translated, it gives CASSVDRGFRNSPLHF. J is TRBJ1-6 and V is TRBV2; 9 bases are a match to TRBD1. The CDR3 spans 16 residues. CDR1 is SNHLY and CDR2 is FYNNEI in the germline V gene. After removal of 4 bases from V and 7 bases from J, the junction contained 8 bases not matched to a gene.

The V call is TRBV7-9, the J call TRBJ2-7; D may be TRBD1 (5 bases). CDR3 length: 13 amino acids. Trimming took 5 bases from V and 6 from J, leaving 14 bases between them. Per germline, CDR1 SEHNR and CDR2 FQNEAQ (reference sequence). The CDR3 DNA sequence: TGTGCCAGCAGCCAATTCCCAGGGCGCGAGCAGTACTTC. Its protein product is CASSQFPGREQYF.

The CDR3 loop reads CASSLGQAGELFF. The CDR3 DNA follows: TGCGCCAGCAGCTTGGGGCAGGCCGGGGAGCTGTTTTTT. This chain links TRBV5-1 with TRBJ2-2, with D hard to call. The CDR3 length is 13 residues. CDR1 and CDR2 from the germline V gene are SGHRS and YFSETQ. V was cut by 0 bases and J by 6 bases, with 6 bases left in between.

Only one count was recorded for this clone. This chain uses TRBV3-1 (or the pseudogene TRBV3-2) with TRBJ2-3; D call uncertain. Between the trimmed V and J ends, which lost 4 bases and 2 bases, there was a span of 10 bases. The CDR3 sequence is 14 residues long. Germline CDR1 reads LGHDT; CDR2 reads YNNKEL (reference sequence). The CDR3 DNA sequence: TGTGCCAGCAGCCTTCCCCATGACACAGATACGCAGTATTTT. Protein: CASSLPHDTDTQYF.

The V and J genes are TRBV4-2 and TRBJ2-2; the match to TRBD2 covers 7 bases. Trimming cost V 0 bases and J 1 base; bases outside gene matches: 2. Per germline, CDR1 LGHNA and CDR2 YNFKEQ. The CDR3 is 16 residues long. The chain's CDR3 is CASSQESGKNTGELFF. The CDR3 nucleotides are TGTGCCAGCAGCCAAGAAAGCGGGAAGAACACCGGGGAGCTGTTTTTT.

The V call is TRBV6-6, the J call TRBJ2-7, with D possibly TRBD1 on 6 matching bases. The V and J ends lost 0 bases and 7 bases respectively, with 7 bases between them. Germline assignment: CDR1 MNHNY and CDR2 SVGAGI (reference sequence). The CDR3 extends over 12 amino acids. CDR3 amino acids: CASSYSQGEQYF. CDR3 in DNA: TGTGCCAGCAGTTACTCTCAGGGGGAGCAGTACTTC.

The chain carries TRBV28 and TRBJ1-5, with 8 bases matching TRBD1. The CDR3 is made up of 13 amino acids. V trimming: 8 bases; J trimming: 6 bases; junction bases outside the gene matches: 6. The germline CDR1 and CDR2 sequences are MDHEN and SYDVKM. The CDR3 coding sequence is TGTGCCAGCCGAGACAGGGGACTTCAGCCCCAGCATTTT. Its protein is CASRDRGLQPQHF. The full variable domain, in which reference TRBV28 and TRBJ1-5 provide the parts outside the CDR3, is DVKVTQSSRYLVKRTGEKVFLECVQDMDHENMFWYRQDPGLGLRLIYFSYDVKMKEKGDIPEGYSVSREKKERFSLILESASTNQTSMYLCASRDRGLQPQHFGDGTRLSIL.